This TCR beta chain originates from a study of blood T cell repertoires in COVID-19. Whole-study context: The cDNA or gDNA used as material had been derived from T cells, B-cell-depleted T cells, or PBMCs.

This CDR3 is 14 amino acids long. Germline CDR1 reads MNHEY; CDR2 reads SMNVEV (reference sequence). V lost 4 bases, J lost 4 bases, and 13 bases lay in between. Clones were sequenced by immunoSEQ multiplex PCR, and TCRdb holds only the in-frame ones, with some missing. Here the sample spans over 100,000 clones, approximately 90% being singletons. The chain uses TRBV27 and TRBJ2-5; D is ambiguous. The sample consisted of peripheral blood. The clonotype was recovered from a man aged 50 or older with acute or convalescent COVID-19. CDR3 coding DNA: TGTGCCAGCAGTTCCGCCACTTCGGGAGAGACCCAGTACTTC. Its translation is CASSSATSGETQYF.